This TCR beta chain was captured in a study of blood T cell repertoires in COVID-19. Study background: The samples span acute and convalescent COVID-19 from the United States, Italy and Spain.

In its sample, this clone was seen once. Libraries were prepared by immunoSEQ multiplex PCR; TCRdb keeps only in-frame clonotypes and omits some of them. The table lists tens of thousands of clones, about 90% of them singletons. The sample consisted of peripheral blood. This clonotype originated in a human donor in a cohort sampled during active COVID-19.

The CDR3 here is CASSITGTGGNEQFF. The CDR3 coding sequence is TGTGCCAGTAGTATAACCGGGACAGGGGGCAATGAGCAGTTCTTC. The rearrangement uses TRBV19 and TRBJ2-1; TRBD1 agrees at 11 bases. CDR1 and CDR2 from the germline V gene are LNHDA and SQIVND (reference sequence). This CDR3 has 15 amino acids. Germline trimming cut 2 bases from V and 6 bases from J; bases unmatched to any gene: 3.